The clone carrying this T cell receptor beta chain was seen at least ten times. The source of the sample is a study of blood T cell repertoires in COVID-19. In the study's own analysis: Amplification of reference gene primers was used by the study to estimate nucleated cell counts. Clones were sequenced by immunoSEQ multiplex PCR, and TCRdb holds only the in-frame ones, with some missing. V and J calls and clone size are those listed in that table; D and trimming were worked out from the DNA. The sample lists some 260,000 clones, 85% to 90% occurring once. This clonotype originated in a man aged 40-55 years who had recovered from COVID-19. The sequenced sample consisted of PBMCs or T cells enriched from blood (not recorded which).

CDR3 DNA sequence: TGTGCCAGCAGCCGATTGTCGGGAGGAAACACCATATATTTT. This gives the protein CASSRLSGGNTIYF. The chain is built from TRBV7-8 and TRBJ1-3; the D is unclear. V was clipped by 5 bases and J by 4 bases, with 12 bases between them. Per germline, CDR1 SGHVS and CDR2 FQNEAQ. This CDR3 has 14 amino acids.